This passage covers 19 T cell receptor beta chains from one sample sequenced in a study of blood T cell repertoires in COVID-19. Clones were read by immunoSEQ multiplex PCR, and TCRdb kept only the in-frame ones, dropping some. The profile shows about 120,000 clones, roughly 83% of them singletons. The specimen sequenced was peripheral blood. The receptors originated from a man in his thirties or forties with acute or convalescent COVID-19.

The chain employs TRBV5-4 and TRBJ2-2; D may be TRBD2 (7 bases). The germline gives CDR1 SGHNT, CDR2 YYREEE (reference sequence). There are 17 residues in the CDR3. V lost 0 bases and J lost 1, with 13 bases in between. The CDR3: CASSLDAGGLNTGELFF. Written as DNA, the CDR3 is TGTGCCAGCAGCTTGGATGCCGGGGGGCTGAACACCGGGGAGCTGTTTTTT.

The chain joins TRBV30 to TRBJ1-2; D is unresolved. The CDR3 has 11 residues. V lost 4 bases, J lost 8 bases, and 11 bases lay in between. Germline loops: CDR1 GTSNPN, CDR2 SVGIG (reference sequence). CDR3 coding DNA: TGTGCCTGGACCGAGACACGCGGCTACACCTTC. Its protein is CAWTETRGYTF.

The genes are TRBV9 and TRBJ1-1; D not resolved. This CDR3 is built from 13 residues. Germline V gene lookup returns CDR1 SGDLS and CDR2 YYNGEE. V gave up 2 bases and J gave up 3 bases, with 8 bases separating them. CDR3 loop: CASSVAGDTEAFF. The CDR3 region has the DNA TGTGCCAGCAGCGTCGCCGGGGACACTGAAGCTTTCTTT.

This chain connects TRBV29-1 to TRBJ2-2; TRBD2 matches 9 bases. From germline, CDR1 is SQVTM and CDR2 ANQGSEA. The CDR3 extends over 17 amino acids. J lost 1 base, V lost 0 bases, and 6 bases had no gene match. In DNA, the CDR3 is TGCAGCGTTGAAGATCTTAGCGGGGGCCAGAACACCGGGGAGCTGTTTTTT. It yields the protein CSVEDLSGGQNTGELFF.

The V and J genes are TRBV6-5 and TRBJ1-1; D not resolved. The CDR3 is made up of 14 amino acids. Germline CDR1 MNHEY, CDR2 SVGAGI. V lost 6 bases and J lost 1, with 12 bases in between. The CDR3 DNA follows: TGTGCCAGCAGCGAGAGGGCAGGGAACACTGAAGCTTTCTTT. Encoded protein: CASSERAGNTEAFF.

Worth noting for this clone: One end of the junction is discordant with germline, which a read error may explain. The rearrangement joins TRBV7-7 to TRBJ2-5; 7 nucleotides agree with TRBD2. The CDR3 covers 12 residues. CDR1 is SSHAT, CDR2 FNYEAQ, per germline (reference sequence). The CDR3 loop reads CASSLAGGPPYF. The CDR3 region has the DNA TGTGCTAGCAGCTTAGCGGGCGGGCCCCCGTACTTC.

This clone was seen only once. V is TRBV18 and J is TRBJ1-3, with D unclear. The CDR3 extends over 14 amino acids. Trimming cost V 3 bases and J 2 bases, with 8 bases left between them. CDR1 and CDR2 (germline): KGHSH, LQKENI. The DNA for the CDR3 is TGTGCCAGCTCACCCCGCGGTCCTGGAAACACCATATATTTT. This sequence encodes CASSPRGPGNTIYF.

This clone was seen more than once but under ten times. The chain recombines TRBV3-1 (or the pseudogene TRBV3-2) with TRBJ1-1; D is unclear. Germline assignment: CDR1 LGHDT and CDR2 YNNKEL (reference sequence). CDR3 length equals 13 residues. Trimming cost V 4 bases and J 1 base, with 7 bases left between them. The CDR3 loop reads CASSRGGNTEAFF. CDR3 nucleotides: TGTGCCAGCAGCCGGGGAGGGAACACTGAAGCTTTCTTT.

CDR3 loop: CAWGQDNYGYTF. CDR3 DNA sequence: TGTGCCTGGGGACAGGATAACTATGGCTACACCTTC. The chain employs TRBV30 and TRBJ1-2; 7 bases map to TRBD1. The germline gives CDR1 GTSNPN, CDR2 SVGIG (reference sequence). J was trimmed by 1 base and V by 5 bases; bases with no gene match: 1. The CDR3 length is 12 residues.

V is TRBV9 and J is TRBJ1-4, with TRBD1 matching 8 bases. V was pared by 0 bases and J by 7 bases, with 11 bases of the junction left unmatched. The length of the CDR3 is 17 residues. The germline gives CDR1 SGDLS, CDR2 YYNGEE. This CDR3 is CASSVAAGSGQGEKLFF. In nucleotides, the CDR3 is TGTGCCAGCAGCGTAGCCGCGGGCTCTGGACAGGGTGAAAAACTGTTTTTT.

The count of this clone is one. Written as DNA, the CDR3 is TGTGCCAGTAGGGATCCGGACAGGGGTACGGGACAGCCCCAGCATTTT. Its protein is CASRDPDRGTGQPQHF. This chain joins TRBV19 and TRBJ1-5, with 9 bases matching TRBD1. Germline CDR1 reads LNHDA; CDR2 reads SQIVND (reference sequence). V was clipped by 6 bases and J by 7 bases; unmatched bases: 13. The CDR3 is 16 amino acids.

Turning to this clone: A much larger clone lies a single base off, so this may be a read error. The rearrangement uses TRBV7-7 and TRBJ2-2, with D unclear. The CDR3 spans 13 residues. Germline values: CDR1 SSHAT, CDR2 FNYEAQ (reference sequence). Here the CDR3 DNA reads TGTGCTAGCAGCTTAGTCGACACCGGGGAGCTGTTTTTT. It codes for CASSLVDTGELFF.

The chain combines TRBV9 with TRBJ1-3; no clear D gene. The V gene's germline CDR1 is SGDLS and CDR2 YYNGEE. The V and J ends lost 0 bases and 0 bases respectively, with 7 bases between them. CDR3 length: 15 residues. Here the CDR3 reads CASSVEQSSGNTIYF. In nucleotides, the CDR3 is TGTGCCAGCAGCGTAGAACAGAGCTCTGGAAACACCATATATTTT.

The CDR3 DNA reads as TGTGCCAGCAGCTCGGACAGGGACAACTATGGCTACACCTTC. Residues: CASSSDRDNYGYTF. The V and J genes are TRBV5-4 and TRBJ1-2, with 8 bases lining up with TRBD1. Trimming at V came to 3 bases and at J to 2 bases, leaving 3 bases not matched to a gene. This CDR3 has 14 residues. Germline V gene data show CDR1 as SGHNT and CDR2 as YYREEE (reference sequence).

The rearrangement links TRBV7-2 to TRBJ1-4; D gene ambiguous. The CDR3 is 14 amino acids. In germline, CDR1 is SGHTA, CDR2 FQGNSA. The germline V and J ends were trimmed by 4 bases and 7 bases, with 13 bases remaining between them. The CDR3 bases are TGTGCCAGCAGCTCAAGCTACGGAGGTGAAAAACTGTTTTTT. Encoded protein: CASSSSYGGEKLFF.

The CDR3 here is CASSQGAGERGNQPQHF. The CDR3 DNA is TGTGCCTCTTCTCAGGGGGCTGGAGAACGCGGCAATCAGCCCCAGCATTTT. The chain links TRBV10-3 to TRBJ1-5, with 8 bases identical to TRBD1. Unmatched junction bases numbered 17, after V lost 11 bases and J lost 2 bases. The germline gives CDR1 ENHRY, CDR2 SYGVKD. This CDR3 comprises 17 residues.

V usage is TRBV27 and J usage is TRBJ2-1; D is possibly TRBD2 (5 bases). Trimming took off 5 bases at V and 0 bases at J, with 11 bases between the two ends. Germline V lookup: CDR1 MNHEY, CDR2 SMNVEV (reference sequence). CDR3 length: 15 residues. The CDR3: CASSPSISSYNEQFF. The CDR3 nucleotides read TGTGCCAGCAGTCCTAGCATAAGCTCCTACAATGAGCAGTTCTTC.

The genes are TRBV30 and TRBJ1-4; D gene ambiguous. The ends were cut back, 4 bases at V and 0 bases at J, with 6 bases in the middle. The germline V gene encodes CDR1 GTSNPN and CDR2 SVGIG (reference sequence). This CDR3 has 13 residues. The CDR3 reads CAWTDTTNEKLFF. As DNA, the CDR3 is TGTGCCTGGACCGACACAACTAATGAAAAACTGTTTTTT.

The count of this clone is one. The genes are TRBV7-8 and TRBJ1-2; 7 bases map to TRBD1. J lost 2 bases, V lost 5 bases, and 2 bases had no gene match. This CDR3 spans 13 amino acids. CDR1 and CDR2 (germline): SGHVS, FQNEAQ. This chain's CDR3 is CASSTDRNYGYTF. The CDR3 bases are TGTGCCAGCAGCACGGACAGGAACTATGGCTACACCTTC.